The clone carrying this T cell receptor beta chain was recorded once. What it recognizes is unknown. This sample is part of a study of cytomegalovirus exposure and HLA in healthy donors. Study-level background: An early release of data contained about 85 million unique TCRs, which came from HLA-typed donors. Study-level findings and limits: High sensitivity and specificity were reportedly achieved when the classifier diagnosed cytomegalovirus status.

Researchers ran the PCR with 60 Vbeta and 13 Jbeta primers. Clones were sequenced by immunoSEQ multiplex PCR, and TCRdb holds only the in-frame ones, with some missing. The sample comprises roughly 200,000 clones, 79% of which are singletons, and roughly 0.64% rests with the top ten. Those who donated were healthy bone marrow donors. Germline assignment: CDR1 SGDLS and CDR2 YYNGEE. The germline V and J ends were trimmed by 4 bases and 5 bases, with 18 bases remaining between them. The CDR3 is 16 residues long. Sequenced material: PBMCs. The chain uses TRBV9 and TRBJ2-2; a possible D gene is TRBD1 (6 bases). This sequence originates from a woman aged 40-49 years in good health and CMV-seronegative. DNA of the CDR3: TGTGCCAGCAGCCGTTCTCAGGGGCAGGGAACCGGGGAGCTGTTTTTT. Translated, it gives CASSRSQGQGTGELFF.